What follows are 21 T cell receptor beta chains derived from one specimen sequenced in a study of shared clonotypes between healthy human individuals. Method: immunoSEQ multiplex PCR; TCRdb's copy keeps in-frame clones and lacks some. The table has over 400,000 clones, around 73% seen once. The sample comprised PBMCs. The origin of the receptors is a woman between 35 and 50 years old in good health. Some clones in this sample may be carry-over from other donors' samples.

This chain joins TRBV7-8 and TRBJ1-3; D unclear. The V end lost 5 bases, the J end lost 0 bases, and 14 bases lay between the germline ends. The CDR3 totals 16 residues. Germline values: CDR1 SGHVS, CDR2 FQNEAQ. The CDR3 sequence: CASSEEALFSGNTIYF. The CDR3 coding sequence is TGTGCCAGCAGCGAGGAGGCTCTCTTCTCTGGAAACACCATATATTTT.

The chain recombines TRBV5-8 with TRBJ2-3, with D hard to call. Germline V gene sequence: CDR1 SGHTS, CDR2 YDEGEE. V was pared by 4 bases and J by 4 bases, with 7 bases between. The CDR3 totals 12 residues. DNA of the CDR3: TGTGCCAGCAGCGATGTGTCAGATACGCAGTATTTT. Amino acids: CASSDVSDTQYF.

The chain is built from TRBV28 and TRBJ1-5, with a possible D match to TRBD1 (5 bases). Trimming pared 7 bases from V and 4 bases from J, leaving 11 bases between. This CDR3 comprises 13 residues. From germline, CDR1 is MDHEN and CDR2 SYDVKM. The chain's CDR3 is CASTGLLNQPQHF. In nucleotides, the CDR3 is TGTGCCAGCACAGGGCTTCTTAATCAGCCCCAGCATTTT.

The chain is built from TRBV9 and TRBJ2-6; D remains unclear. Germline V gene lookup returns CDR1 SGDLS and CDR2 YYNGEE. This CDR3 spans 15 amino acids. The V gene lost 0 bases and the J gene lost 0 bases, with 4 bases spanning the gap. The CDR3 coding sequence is TGTGCCAGCAGCGTAGCGGGCTCTGGGGCCAACGTCCTGACTTTC. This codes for CASSVAGSGANVLTF.

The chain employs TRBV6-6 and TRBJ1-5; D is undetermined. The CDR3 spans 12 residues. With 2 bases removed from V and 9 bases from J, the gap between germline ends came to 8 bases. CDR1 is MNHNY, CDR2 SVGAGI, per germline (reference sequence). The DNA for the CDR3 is TGTGCCAGCAGTTACAGTAACGGGCCCCAGCATTTT. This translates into CASSYSNGPQHF.

The CDR3 spells CASSPLAPSSYNEQFF. In DNA, the CDR3 is TGTGCCAGCAGCCCACTAGCACCGAGCTCCTACAATGAGCAGTTCTTC. This chain connects TRBV7-3 to TRBJ2-1; possibly TRBD2 for D (6 bases). Germline V gene sequence: CDR1 SGHTA, CDR2 FQGTGA. Deletions cut 5 bases from V and 0 bases from J, with 14 bases between. CDR3 length: 16 residues.

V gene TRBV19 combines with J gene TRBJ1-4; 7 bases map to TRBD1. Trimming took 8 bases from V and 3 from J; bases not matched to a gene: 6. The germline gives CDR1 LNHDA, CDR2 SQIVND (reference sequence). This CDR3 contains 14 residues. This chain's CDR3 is CASSLGTANEKLFF. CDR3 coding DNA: TGTGCCAGTTCCCTGGGGACAGCTAATGAAAAACTGTTTTTT.

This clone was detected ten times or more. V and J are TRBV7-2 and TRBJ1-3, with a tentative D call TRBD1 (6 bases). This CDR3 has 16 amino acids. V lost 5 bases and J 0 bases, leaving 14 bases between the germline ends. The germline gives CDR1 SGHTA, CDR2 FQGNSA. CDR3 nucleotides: TGTGCCAGCAGCATCGACAGGACCCTCTCTGGAAACACCATATATTTT. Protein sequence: CASSIDRTLSGNTIYF. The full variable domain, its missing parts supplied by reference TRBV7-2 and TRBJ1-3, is GAGVSQSPSNKVTEKGKDVELRCDPISGHTALYWYRQSLGQGLEFLIYFQGNSAPDKSGLPSDRFSAERTGGSVSTLTIQRTQQEDSAVYLCASSIDRTLSGNTIYFGEGSWLTVV.

DNA for the CDR3: TGTGCCAGCAGTTTTGTGCTTCGCACTGAAGCTTTCTTT. Amino acids: CASSFVLRTEAFF. The chain recombines TRBV28 with TRBJ1-1; D is ambiguous. The ends were cut back, 3 bases at V and 4 bases at J, with 9 bases in the middle. Germline V gene lookup returns CDR1 MDHEN and CDR2 SYDVKM. CDR3 length equals 13 residues. The variable domain in full, with the rest retrieved from reference TRBV28 and TRBJ1-1, is DVKVTQSSRYLVKRTGEKVFLECVQDMDHENMFWYRQDPGLGLRLIYFSYDVKMKEKGDIPEGYSVSREKKERFSLILESASTNQTSMYLCASSFVLRTEAFFGQGTRLTVV.

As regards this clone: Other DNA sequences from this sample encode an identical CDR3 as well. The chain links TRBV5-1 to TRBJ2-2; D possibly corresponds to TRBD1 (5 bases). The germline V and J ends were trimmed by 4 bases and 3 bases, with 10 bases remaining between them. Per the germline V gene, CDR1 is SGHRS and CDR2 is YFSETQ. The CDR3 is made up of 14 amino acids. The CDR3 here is CASSPPRDTGELFF. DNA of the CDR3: TGCGCCAGCAGCCCGCCCAGGGACACCGGGGAGCTGTTTTTT.

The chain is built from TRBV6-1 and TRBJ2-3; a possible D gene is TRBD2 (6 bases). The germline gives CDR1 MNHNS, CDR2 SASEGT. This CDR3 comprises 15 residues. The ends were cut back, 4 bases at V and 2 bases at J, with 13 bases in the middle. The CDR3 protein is CASSVLGEVTDTQYF. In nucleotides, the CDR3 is TGTGCCAGCAGTGTTTTGGGGGAGGTCACAGATACGCAGTATTTT.

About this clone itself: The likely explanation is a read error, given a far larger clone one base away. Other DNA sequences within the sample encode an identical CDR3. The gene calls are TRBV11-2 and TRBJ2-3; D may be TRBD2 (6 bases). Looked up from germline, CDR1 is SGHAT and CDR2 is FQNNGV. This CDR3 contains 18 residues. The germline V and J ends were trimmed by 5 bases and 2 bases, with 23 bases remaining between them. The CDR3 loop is CASSLKTASGHSTDTQYF. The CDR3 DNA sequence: TGTGCCAGCAGCCTAAAAACGGCCAGCGGGCACTCCACAGATACGCAGTATTTT.

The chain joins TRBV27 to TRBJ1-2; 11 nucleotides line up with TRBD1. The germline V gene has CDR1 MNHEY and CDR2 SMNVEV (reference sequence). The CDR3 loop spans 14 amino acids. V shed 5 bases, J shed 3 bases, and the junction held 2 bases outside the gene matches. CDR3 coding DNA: TGTGCCAGCAGTCGGACAGGGGGCGACTATGGCTACACCTTC. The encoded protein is CASSRTGGDYGYTF.

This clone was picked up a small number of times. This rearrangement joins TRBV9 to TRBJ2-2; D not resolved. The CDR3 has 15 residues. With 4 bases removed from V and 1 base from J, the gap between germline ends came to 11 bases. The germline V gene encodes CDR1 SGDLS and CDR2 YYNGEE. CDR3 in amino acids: CASSPRQGNTGELFF. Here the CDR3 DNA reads TGTGCCAGCAGCCCTCGACAAGGGAACACCGGGGAGCTGTTTTTT.

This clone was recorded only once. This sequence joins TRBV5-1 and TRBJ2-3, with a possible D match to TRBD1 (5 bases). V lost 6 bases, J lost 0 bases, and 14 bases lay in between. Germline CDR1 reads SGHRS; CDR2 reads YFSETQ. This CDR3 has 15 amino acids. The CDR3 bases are TGCGCCAGCACCAGACAGACTCCTAGCACAGATACGCAGTATTTT. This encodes CASTRQTPSTDTQYF.

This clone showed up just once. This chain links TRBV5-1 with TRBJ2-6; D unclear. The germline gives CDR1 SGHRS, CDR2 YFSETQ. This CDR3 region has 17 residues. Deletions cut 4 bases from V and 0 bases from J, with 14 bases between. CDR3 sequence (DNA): TGCGCCAGCAGCCCCGTCACTACCCTCTCTGGGGCCAACGTCCTGACTTTC. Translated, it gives CASSPVTTLSGANVLTF.

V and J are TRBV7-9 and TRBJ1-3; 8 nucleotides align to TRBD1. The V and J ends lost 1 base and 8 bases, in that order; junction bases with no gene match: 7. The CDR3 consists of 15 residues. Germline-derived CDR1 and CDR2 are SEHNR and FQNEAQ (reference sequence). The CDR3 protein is CASSLGYQGADTIYF. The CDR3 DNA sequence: TGTGCCAGCAGCTTAGGATACCAGGGGGCAGACACCATATATTTT. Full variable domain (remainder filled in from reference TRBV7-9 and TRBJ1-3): DTGVSQNPRHKITKRGQNVTFRCDPISEHNRLYWYRQTLGQGPEFLTYFQNEAQLEKSRLLSDRFSAERPKGSFSTLEIQRTEQGDSAMYLCASSLGYQGADTIYFGEGSWLTVV.

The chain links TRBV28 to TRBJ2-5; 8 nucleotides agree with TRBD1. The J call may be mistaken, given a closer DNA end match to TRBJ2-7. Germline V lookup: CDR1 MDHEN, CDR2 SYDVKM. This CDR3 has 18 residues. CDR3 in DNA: TGTGCCAGCAGTTCCCTCCTAACCTGGACAGGGATCTCCTACGAGCAGTACTTC. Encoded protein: CASSSLLTWTGISYEQYF.

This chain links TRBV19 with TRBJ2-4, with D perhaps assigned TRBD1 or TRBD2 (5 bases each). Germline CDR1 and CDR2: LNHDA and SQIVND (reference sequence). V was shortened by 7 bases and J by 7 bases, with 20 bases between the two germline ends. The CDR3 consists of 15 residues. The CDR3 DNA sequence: TGTGCCAGTAAGAGCCGGGACCCCGGGGAGAACATTCAGTACTTC. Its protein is CASKSRDPGENIQYF.

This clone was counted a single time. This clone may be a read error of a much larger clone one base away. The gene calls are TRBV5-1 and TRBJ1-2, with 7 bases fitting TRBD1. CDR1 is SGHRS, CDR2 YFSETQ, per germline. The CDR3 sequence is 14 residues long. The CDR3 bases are TGCGCCAGCAGCTTGGCGGACAGGAACTATGTCTACACCTTC. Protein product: CASSLADRNYVYTF.

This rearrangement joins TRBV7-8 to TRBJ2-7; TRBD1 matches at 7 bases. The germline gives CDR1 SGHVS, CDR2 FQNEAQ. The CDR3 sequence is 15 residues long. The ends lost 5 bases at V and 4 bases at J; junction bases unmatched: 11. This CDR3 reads CASSPNRDSLYEQYF. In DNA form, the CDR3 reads TGTGCCAGCAGCCCCAACAGGGACAGCCTTTACGAGCAGTACTTC. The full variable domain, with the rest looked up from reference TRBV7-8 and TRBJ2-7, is GAGVSQSPRYKVAKRGQDVALRCDPISGHVSLFWYQQALGQGPEFLTYFQNEAQLDKSGLPSDRFFAERPEGSVSTLKIQRTQQEDSAVYLCASSPNRDSLYEQYFGPGTRLTVT.